This T cell receptor (beta chain) was observed in a study of blood T cell repertoires in COVID-19. Study background: COVID-19 samples collected from the United States, Italy and Spain covered acute and convalescent phases. T cells, B-cell-depleted T cells, or PBMCs provided the cDNA or gDNA that served as material.

Authors' processing steps: Quantification of nucleated cells was approximated via reference gene primer amplification. The assay was immunoSEQ multiplex PCR, and TCRdb's table has in-frame clones only and misses some. The DNA was the basis for D and trimming; V, J and clone size are from that table. The sample lists under 200,000 clones, 88% seen once, with 6% to 8.5% in the top ten. The V end was cut by 2 bases, the J end by 4 bases, with 11 bases between. This CDR3 region has 15 residues. Germline loops: CDR1 LGHNA, CDR2 YNFKEQ. The chain carries TRBV4-2 and TRBJ2-2, with D possibly TRBD1 on 5 matching bases. The sample comprised PBMCs or T cells enriched from blood (not recorded which). This clonotype was obtained from a woman aged 50 to 65 who had recovered from COVID-19. CDR3 coding DNA: TGTGCCAGCAGCCAACCAGGGCCGGCCACCGGGGAGCTGTTTTTT. Translation gives CASSQPGPATGELFF.